This TCR beta chain derives from a study of blood T cell repertoires in COVID-19. Trimming took 3 bases from V and 3 from J, leaving 11 bases between them. Germline loops: CDR1 SGDLS, CDR2 YYNGEE. This CDR3 region has 14 residues. As originally analysed: Nucleated cell number was recorded as an estimate derived from reference gene primer amplification. Profiled with immunoSEQ multiplex PCR; TCRdb holds only in-frame clones, not every one. V, J and clone size derive from that table, while D and trimming were established from the DNA sequence. Among more than 95,000 clones listed, approximately 87% were seen once.

Material: peripheral blood. The receptor's source is a man in his fifties or sixties with acute or convalescent COVID-19. The J gene is TRBJ2-3, the V gene TRBV9; D is possibly TRBD2 (6 bases). CDR3 nucleotide sequence: TGTGCCAGCAGCGCCAGCGGGCTGACAGATACGCAGTATTTT. It codes for CASSASGLTDTQYF.